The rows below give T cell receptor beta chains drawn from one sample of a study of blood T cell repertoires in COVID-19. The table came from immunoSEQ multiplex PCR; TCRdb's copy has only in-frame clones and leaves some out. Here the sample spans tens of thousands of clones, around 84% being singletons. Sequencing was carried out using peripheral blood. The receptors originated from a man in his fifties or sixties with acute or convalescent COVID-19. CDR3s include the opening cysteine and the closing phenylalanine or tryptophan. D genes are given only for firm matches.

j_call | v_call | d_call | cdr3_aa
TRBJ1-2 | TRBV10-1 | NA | CASSHNRVNGYTF
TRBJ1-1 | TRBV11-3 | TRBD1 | CASSPRGRATEAFF
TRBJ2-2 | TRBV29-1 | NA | CSVEPSDGELFF
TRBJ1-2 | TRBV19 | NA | CASSFRDTVYGYTF
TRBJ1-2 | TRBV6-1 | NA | CASSDPGQGHPYTF
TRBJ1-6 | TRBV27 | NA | CASSFGGSYNSPLHF
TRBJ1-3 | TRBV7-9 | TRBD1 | CASSASGGSSGNTIYF
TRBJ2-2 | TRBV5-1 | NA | CASSYYTGELFF
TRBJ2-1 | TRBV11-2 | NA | CASSLKETGSGDEQFF
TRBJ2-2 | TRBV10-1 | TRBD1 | CASSGRDRGNTGELFF
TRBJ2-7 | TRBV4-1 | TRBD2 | CASSITGTSVPYEQYF
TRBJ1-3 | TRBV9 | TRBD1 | CASSVASGGPSGNTIYF
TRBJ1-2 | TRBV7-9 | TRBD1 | CASSSDPGTGRYTF
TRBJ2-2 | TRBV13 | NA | CASSLADTGELFF
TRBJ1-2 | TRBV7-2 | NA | CASSDRGGNFNYGYTF
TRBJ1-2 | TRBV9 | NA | CASSGQARLDYGYTF
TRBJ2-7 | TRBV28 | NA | CASRQDRSIYEQYF
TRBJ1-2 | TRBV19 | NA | CASSGLAGATNYGYTF
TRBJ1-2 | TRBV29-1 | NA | CSVEAQGHYGYTF
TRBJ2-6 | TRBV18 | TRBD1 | CASSPGQGATGANVLTF
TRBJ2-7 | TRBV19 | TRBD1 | CASSIGTGAYEQYF
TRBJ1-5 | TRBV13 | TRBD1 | CASSRGLSNQPQHF
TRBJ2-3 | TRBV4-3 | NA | CASSQEARGFQDDTQYF
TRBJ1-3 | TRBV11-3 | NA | CASSLDRRDTIYF
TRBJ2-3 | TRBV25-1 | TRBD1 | CASSENEGALDTQYF
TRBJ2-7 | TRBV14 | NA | CASSGDAHTGILGSYEQYF
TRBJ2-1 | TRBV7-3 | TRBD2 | CASSYSGGPYNEQFF
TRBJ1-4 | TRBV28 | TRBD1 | CASSLAGTAQNEKLFF
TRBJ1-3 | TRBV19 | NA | CASIDYATGASGNTIYF
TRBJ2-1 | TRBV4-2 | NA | CASSPRGSSYNEQFF
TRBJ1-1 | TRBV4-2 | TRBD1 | CASSQGQGTQNTEAFF
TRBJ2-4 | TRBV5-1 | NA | CASSLVAGESNIQYF
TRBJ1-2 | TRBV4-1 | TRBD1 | CASSQAQGLPYGYTF
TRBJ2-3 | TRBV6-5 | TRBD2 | CASSSTSGGSWDTQYF
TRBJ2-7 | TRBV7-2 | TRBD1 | CASSLRGQGLTYEQYF
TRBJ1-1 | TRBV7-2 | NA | CASSLLGRSTNTEAFF
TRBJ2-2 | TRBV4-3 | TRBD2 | CASSQGTSRVGELFF
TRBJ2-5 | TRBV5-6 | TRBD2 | CASSLQAGEETQYF
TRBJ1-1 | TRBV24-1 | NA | CATSGSVNTEAFF
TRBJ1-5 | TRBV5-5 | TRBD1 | CASSLGGDRAQPQHF
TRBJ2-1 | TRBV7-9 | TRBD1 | CASSTDRGNEQFF
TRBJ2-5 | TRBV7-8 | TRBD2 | CASSEGEGRVFETQYF
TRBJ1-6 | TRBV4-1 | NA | CASSQDPSSYNSPLHF
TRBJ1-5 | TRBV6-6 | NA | CASRLDNNSNQPQHF
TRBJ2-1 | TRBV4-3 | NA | CASSQVAASGSYNEQFF
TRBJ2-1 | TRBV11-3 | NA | CASSLSRGNEQFF
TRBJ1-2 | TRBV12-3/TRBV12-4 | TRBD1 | CASSRTGYGYTF
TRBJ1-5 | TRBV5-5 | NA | CASSLQANQPQHF
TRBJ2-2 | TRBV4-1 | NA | CASSLEVGELFF
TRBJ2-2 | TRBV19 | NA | CAIGGRSNTGELFF
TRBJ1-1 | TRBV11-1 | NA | CASRRERRNTEAFF
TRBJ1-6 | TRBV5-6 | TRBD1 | CASSLGGGNSPLHF
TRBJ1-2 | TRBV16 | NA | CASGGHRPGYGYTF
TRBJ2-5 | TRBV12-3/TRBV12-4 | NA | CASSVQETQYF